This T cell receptor (beta chain) was identified during a study of blood T cell repertoires in COVID-19. Whole-study context: PBMCs, B-cell-depleted T cells, or T cells provided the cDNA or gDNA that made up the material.

Produced via immunoSEQ multiplex PCR; TCRdb's table is partial and in-frame only. The sample consists of over 50,000 clones, roughly 80% of them appearing once. The V end was cut by 2 bases, the J end by 1 base, with 11 bases between. Germline V gene data show CDR1 as SQVTM and CDR2 as ANQGSEA. The CDR3 runs to 14 residues. The V and J genes are TRBV29-1 and TRBJ1-1; no clear D. Sequences were obtained from peripheral blood. This TCR was recovered from a man in his 70s with acute or convalescent COVID-19. CDR3 residues: CSVESRFQNTEAFF. DNA for the CDR3: TGCAGCGTTGAAAGCAGGTTTCAGAACACTGAAGCTTTCTTT.